Each of the 5 T cell receptor beta chains below was sequenced from the same sample in a study of blood T cell repertoires in COVID-19 (TCRdb year 2020). The method behind the library was the immunoSEQ multiplex PCR assay. This is the immuneACCESS table as TCRdb keeps it, with only in-frame sequences that have V and J called. A part of the clones is gone; compared with another copy, unresolved V genes explain less than half, and the rest is unexplained. Counted in this sample were more than 95,000 clones; 89% of them appeared once. About 4% of the sample is held by the ten biggest clonotypes. The sample was peripheral blood. The source of these receptors is a woman in her sixties or seventies with acute or convalescent COVID-19.

This clone was counted a few times. The chain joins TRBV7-3 to TRBJ2-3, with D hard to call. V lost 8 bases and J 0 bases, leaving 6 bases between the germline ends. In germline, CDR1 is SGHTA, CDR2 FQGTGA. The CDR3 runs 12 residues. For the CDR3, the DNA is TGTGCCAGCGCAGGAAGCACAGATACGCAGTATTTT. Translated: CASAGSTDTQYF.

The chain combines TRBV3-1 (or the pseudogene TRBV3-2) with TRBJ1-4, with TRBD1 matching 8 bases. The CDR3 has 14 amino acids. The germline V gene encodes CDR1 LGHDT and CDR2 YNNKEL (reference sequence). V shed 5 bases and J 8 bases; nucleotides not matched to a gene: 7. The CDR3 region has the DNA TGTGCCAGCAGCTCGAGGACAGGGAAAGAAAAACTGTTTTTT. It encodes CASSSRTGKEKLFF.

The chain has TRBV19 and TRBJ2-1; TRBD1 is a possible D gene (8 bases). Trimming took off 8 bases at V and 7 bases at J, with 24 bases between the two ends. CDR1 and CDR2 from the germline V gene are LNHDA and SQIVND (reference sequence). The CDR3 loop spans 16 amino acids. CDR3 in amino acids: CASCTGGGIWSNEQFF. CDR3 DNA sequence: TGTGCCAGTTGCACAGGGGGGGGAATATGGTCAAATGAGCAGTTCTTC.

This clone was found once. The gene calls are TRBV30 and TRBJ2-2; no reliable D call. The germline V gene has CDR1 GTSNPN and CDR2 SVGIG (reference sequence). V dropped 8 bases and J dropped 0 bases, with 10 bases sitting between them. This CDR3 spans 13 amino acids. The CDR3 spells CAERRTNTGELFF. CDR3 bases: TGTGCCGAACGGAGAACGAACACCGGGGAGCTGTTTTTT.

V and J are TRBV2 and TRBJ1-3; possible D gene TRBD1, 5 bases. The length of the CDR3 is 16 residues. Per the germline V gene, CDR1 is SNHLY and CDR2 is FYNNEI. V was cut by 6 bases and J by 2 bases, with 17 bases left in between. CDR3 sequence reads: CASSASRGTAGNTIYF. DNA of the CDR3: TGTGCCAGCAGCGCCAGTCGGGGGACGGCTGGAAACACCATATATTTT.